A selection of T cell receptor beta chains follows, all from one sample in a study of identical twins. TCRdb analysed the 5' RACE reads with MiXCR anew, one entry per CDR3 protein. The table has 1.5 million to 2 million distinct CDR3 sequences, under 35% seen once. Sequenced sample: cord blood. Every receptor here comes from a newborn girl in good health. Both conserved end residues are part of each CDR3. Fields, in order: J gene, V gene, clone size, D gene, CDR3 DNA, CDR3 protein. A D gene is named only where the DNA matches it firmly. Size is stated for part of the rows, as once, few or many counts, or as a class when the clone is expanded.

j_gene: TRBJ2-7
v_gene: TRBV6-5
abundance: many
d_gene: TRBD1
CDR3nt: TGTGCCAGCAGTCCCGGGACAGGAGGGTCGAACGAGCAGTACTTC
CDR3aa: CASSPGTGGSNEQYF

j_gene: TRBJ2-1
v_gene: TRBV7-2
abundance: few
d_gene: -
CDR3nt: TGTGCCAGCAGCTTTTCGGGTACTTTTCCCAATGAGCAGTTCTTC
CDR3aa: CASSFSGTFPNEQFF

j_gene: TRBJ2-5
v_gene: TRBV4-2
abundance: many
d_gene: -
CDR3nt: TGTGCCAGCAGCCAAGGGGACCAAGAGACCCAGTACTTC
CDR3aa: CASSQGDQETQYF

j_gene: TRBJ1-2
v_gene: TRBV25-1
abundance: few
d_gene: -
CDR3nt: TGTGCCAGCAGTGAAGATACAGGGACAATTCCTGCCCTTCATGGCTACACCTTC
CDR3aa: CASSEDTGTIPALHGYTF

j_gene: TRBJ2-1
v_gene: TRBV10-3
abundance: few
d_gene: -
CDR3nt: TGTGCCATCAGCGGGCGATCCCGGGCCCGATACAATGAGCAGTTCTTC
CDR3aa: CAISGRSRARYNEQFF

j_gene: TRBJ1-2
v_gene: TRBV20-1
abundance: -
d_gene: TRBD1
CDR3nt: TGCAGTGCTCAAGAACAGGGGGCATTTGGCTACACCTTC
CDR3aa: CSAQEQGAFGYTF

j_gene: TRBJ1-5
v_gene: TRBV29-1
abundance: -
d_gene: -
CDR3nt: TGCAGCGCTGCAATGAGCAGCAATCAGCCCCAGCATTTT
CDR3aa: CSAAMSSNQPQHF

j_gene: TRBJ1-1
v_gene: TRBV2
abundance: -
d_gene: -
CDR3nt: TGTGCCAGGCCGAACACTGAAGCTTTCTTT
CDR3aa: CARPNTEAFF

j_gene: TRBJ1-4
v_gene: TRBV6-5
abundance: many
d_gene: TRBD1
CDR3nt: TGTGCCAGCAGGCGGGGACAGGGAAGTGAAAAACTGTTTTTT
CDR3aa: CASRRGQGSEKLFF

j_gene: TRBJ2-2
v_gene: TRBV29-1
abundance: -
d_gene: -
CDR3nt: TGCAGCGCCCAAGACTGGGAGTACACCGGGGAGCTGTTTTTT
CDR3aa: CSAQDWEYTGELFF

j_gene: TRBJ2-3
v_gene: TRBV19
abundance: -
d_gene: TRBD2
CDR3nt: TGTGCCAGTAGTGCCCGACTAGCGCTCACAGATACGCAGTATTTT
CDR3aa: CASSARLALTDTQYF

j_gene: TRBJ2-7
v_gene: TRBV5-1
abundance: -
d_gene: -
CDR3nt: TGCGCCAGCAGCTTGGGTCCAGGGGAGACCTACGAGCAGTACTTC
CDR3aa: CASSLGPGETYEQYF

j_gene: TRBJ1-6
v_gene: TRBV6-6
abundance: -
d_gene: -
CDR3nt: TGTGCCAGCAGTTACGGAGACACGGGTATGAATTCACCCCTCCACTTT
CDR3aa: CASSYGDTGMNSPLHF

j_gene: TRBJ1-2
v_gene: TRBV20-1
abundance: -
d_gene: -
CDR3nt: TGCAGTGCAAACCCGGGACAAAATTCCCGACACTATGGCTACACCTTC
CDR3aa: CSANPGQNSRHYGYTF

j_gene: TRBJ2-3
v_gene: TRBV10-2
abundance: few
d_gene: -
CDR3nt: TGCGCCAGCAGTGACTTTGGGGGACGAGACACAGATACGCAGTATTTT
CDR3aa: CASSDFGGRDTDTQYF

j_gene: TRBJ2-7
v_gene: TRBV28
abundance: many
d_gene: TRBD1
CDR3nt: TGTGCCAGCAGTTCCACAGGGGGCGCATCTTACGAGCAGTACTTC
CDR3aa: CASSSTGGASYEQYF

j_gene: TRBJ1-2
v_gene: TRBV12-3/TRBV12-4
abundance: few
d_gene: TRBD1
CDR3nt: TGTGCCAGCAGTCGGGACAGGGGGCAAGATGGCTACACCTTC
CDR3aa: CASSRDRGQDGYTF

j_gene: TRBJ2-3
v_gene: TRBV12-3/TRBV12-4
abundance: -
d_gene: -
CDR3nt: -
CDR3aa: CASRVGSGSTDTRYF

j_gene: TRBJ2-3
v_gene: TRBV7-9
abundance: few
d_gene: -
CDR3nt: TGTGCCAGCAGCCCCGGTGTAGCCCGGGCTACAGATACGCAGTATTTT
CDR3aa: CASSPGVARATDTQYF

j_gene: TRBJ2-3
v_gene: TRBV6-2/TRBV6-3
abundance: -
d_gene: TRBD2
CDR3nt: TGTGCCAGCAGTCGGACTAGCGGGAGGCCCCTCCAGTATTTT
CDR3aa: CASSRTSGRPLQYF

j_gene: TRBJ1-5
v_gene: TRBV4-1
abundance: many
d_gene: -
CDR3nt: TGCGCCAGCAGCCAAGTCATCCTTAGCAATCAGCCCCAGCATTTT
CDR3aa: CASSQVILSNQPQHF

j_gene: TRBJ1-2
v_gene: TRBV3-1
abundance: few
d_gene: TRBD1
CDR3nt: TGTGCCAGCAGCCCCAGGGACAGCCGGGGGGGCTACACCTTC
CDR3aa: CASSPRDSRGGYTF

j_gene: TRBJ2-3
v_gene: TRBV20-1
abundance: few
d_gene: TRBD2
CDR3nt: TGCAGGGCTGGACTAGCGGGCACAGATACGCAGTATTTT
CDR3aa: CRAGLAGTDTQYF

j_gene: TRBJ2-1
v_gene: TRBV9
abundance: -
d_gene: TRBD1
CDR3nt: TGTGCCAGCAGCGTGGACCCGGGACAGGGGATTTTCAATGAGCAGTTCTTC
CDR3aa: CASSVDPGQGIFNEQFF